This T cell receptor (beta chain) was recorded in a study of regulatory T cells in long-lasting Graves disease. Study results and limitations: Between persistent patients, 2,500 to 3,500 public clonotypes were shared, exceeding the 800 to 1,000 shared between new patients. Patients with persistent disease showed a bias toward TRBV28, TRBJ1-2 and TRBJ2-5.

Regarding this clonotype: Antigen: not known.

CDR3 regions were amplified by Arm-PCR using iRepertoire HTBI primers to build TCR beta libraries. Under the authors' procedure: Samples collectively showed more than 55 TRBV and more than 11 TRBJ segments. Via MiXCR, TCRdb re-called the multiplex PCR reads, giving one row per CDR3 protein. The V and J calls and clone size are TCRdb's, not the authors'. The repertoire includes a few hundred thousand distinct CDR3 sequences, 22% of them detected once, and 45% to 70% sits in the top ten. V trimming: 6 bases; J trimming: 5 bases; junction bases outside the gene matches: 7. This CDR3 is 15 amino acids long. Documented time point: persistent/refractory GD, antithyroid drugs over 5 years with positive TRAb. RNA isolated from PBMCs was used to make the TCR library. A volume of around 9.9 milliliters of peripheral blood was collected in EDTA tubes.

The origin of this receptor is a female donor with Graves disease. The sequencing used peripheral blood mononuclear cells (PBMCs), collected when the disease was refractory, from a patient treated with antithyroid drugs. The chain joins TRBV12-3 or TRBV12-4 to TRBJ2-1; 10 bases are a match to TRBD1. The CDR3 nucleotides read TGTGCCAGCAGGAAAGGGACAGGGGCTCACAATGAGCAGTTCTTC. Its translation: CASRKGTGAHNEQFF.